The T cell receptor beta chain described here comes from a study of T cell repertoires in cytomegalovirus infection. Turning to the study itself: An indication of both CMV infection and matching HLA type came from public TCR beta signatures.

Of note for this clonotype: The antigen is not known.

Study-level results: Of the TCR beta families, the public ones yielded a cumulative frequency that identified carriers of CMV plus the relevant HLA. Ex vivo, HLA-C-restricted CMV-specific TCR beta clonotypes prevailed over the rest of the response.

TCRdb ran MiXCR on the reads and lists one entry per CDR3 protein. The sample lists approximately 270,000 distinct CDR3 sequences, around 20% occurring once. This CDR3 is built from 14 residues. Trimming took 7 bases from V and 1 from J, leaving 13 bases between them. CDR1 and CDR2 from the germline V gene are LNHDA and SQIVND (reference sequence). The source of this sequence is a human donor in good health (CMV status not recorded). Some clones in this sample may be carry-over from other donors' samples. Sequencing used cultured PBMCs, obtained from culture after CMV antigen stimulation. The chain has TRBV19 and TRBJ1-1; D gene ambiguous. The CDR3 DNA follows: TGTGCCAGTAAAGAGGGAGGTCGGAACACTGAAGCTTTCTTT. Encoded protein: CASKEGGRNTEAFF.